A selection of T cell receptor beta chains follows, all from one sample in a study of immune heterogeneity within non-small cell lung tumors. Each CDR3 protein gets one entry after TCRdb re-called the multiplex PCR reads with MiXCR. The table shows about 6,400 distinct CDR3 sequences, with roughly 22% occurring only once. The sample comprised lung tumor tissue. The receptors here all came from a man aged 65 to 85 with non-small cell lung cancer. Each CDR3 is given with its conserved first and last residue. D genes are given only for firm matches. Some rows mark clone size as missing; the rest say once, few, many or name a class of expanded clone.

j_gene,abundance,v_gene,d_gene,CDR3nt,CDR3aa
TRBJ2-7,few,TRBV19,TRBD2,TGTGCCAGTAGTATTAGCGGGAGGGCTCCCGAGCAGTACTTC,CASSISGRAPEQYF
TRBJ1-6,-,TRBV5-1,-,TGCGCCAGCAGCGAGGGAGACAGGACCCCGTTGACCCTCCACTTT,CASSEGDRTPLTLHF
TRBJ2-3,many,TRBV24-1,TRBD2,TGTGCCACCAGTGATTTCTTTTACGGGAGGGACACAGATACGCAGTATTTT,CATSDFFYGRDTDTQYF
TRBJ2-2,medium-sized,TRBV19,-,TGTGCCAGTTCGGGGACTCAGAACACCGGGGAGCTGTTTTTT,CASSGTQNTGELFF
TRBJ2-4,-,TRBV11-2,-,TGTGCCAGCAGCTCCTTTGGGTCCCAAAACATTCAGTACTTC,CASSSFGSQNIQYF
TRBJ2-7,medium-sized,TRBV20-1,-,TGCAGTGCAAAGGACTGGGTCGAGCAGTACTTC,CSAKDWVEQYF
TRBJ2-7,medium-sized,TRBV28,TRBD2,TGTGCCAGCAGACCCGGGACTAGCGGAAACTCCTACGAGCAGTACTTC,CASRPGTSGNSYEQYF
TRBJ2-1,medium-sized,TRBV19,-,TGTGCCAGTAGAGACTCGAGCTCCTACAATGAGCAGTTCTTC,CASRDSSSYNEQFF
TRBJ1-1,few,TRBV3-1,-,TGTGCCAGCAGTCAGGATACTGGAACTGAAGCTTTCTTT,CASSQDTGTEAFF
TRBJ2-2,-,TRBV6-2/TRBV6-3,-,TGTGCCAGTAGTCCCCCGCCCGCGAGCAGGGTTTACACCGGGGGGCTGTTTTTT,CASSPPPASRVYTGGLFF
TRBJ2-3,few,TRBV2,-,TGTGCCAGCAGCCTAACAGATACGCAGTATTTT,CASSLTDTQYF
TRBJ1-5,medium-sized,TRBV20-1,TRBD1,TGCAGTGCTAGAGACCCCCTACAGGGGAGCAATCAGCCCCAGCATTTT,CSARDPLQGSNQPQHF
TRBJ2-1,-,TRBV19,-,TGTGCCAGTTCAAGATCAGCAGCGGCCTACAATGAGCAGTTCTTC,CASSRSAAAYNEQFF
TRBJ2-1,few,TRBV20-1,-,TGCAGTTCCCGACTTGACAGCTCCTACAATGAGCAGTTCTTC,CSSRLDSSYNEQFF
TRBJ1-2,few,TRBV7-3,-,TGTGCCAGCAGCTTAATTCGGGAGTCTCCCTCCCCCTATGGCTACACCTTC,CASSLIRESPSPYGYTF
TRBJ2-1,few,TRBV5-8,TRBD1,TGTGCCAGCAGCCACGGGACAGGGTCCTACAATGAGCAGTTCTTC,CASSHGTGSYNEQFF
TRBJ2-3,many,TRBV7-9,-,TGTGCCAGCAGCTTCGGACAGAGGGCAGATACGCAGTATTTT,CASSFGQRADTQYF
TRBJ1-2,-,TRBV10-3,TRBD1,TGTGCCACCTCGGGGGACAGAAGAAATTATGGCTACACCTTC,CATSGDRRNYGYTF
TRBJ2-3,many,TRBV11-3,-,TGTGCCAGCAGCTTAGGCCGGAGCACAGATACGCAGTATTTT,CASSLGRSTDTQYF
TRBJ2-6,medium-sized,TRBV30,-,TGTGCCTGGGAGAGAGGTCTCTCTGGGGCCAACGTCCTGACTTTC,CAWERGLSGANVLTF
TRBJ2-5,few,TRBV20-1,TRBD1,TGCAGTGCTAGGGACAGGGCCTATTGGGAGACCCAGTACTTC,CSARDRAYWETQYF
TRBJ1-5,medium-sized,TRBV12-3/TRBV12-4,-,TGTGCCAGCAGTCCAGGGCACCAGCCCCAGCATTTT,CASSPGHQPQHF
TRBJ2-3,-,TRBV25-1,-,TGTGCCAGCACCCCCCCGAATGGACTAGATACGCAGTATTTT,CASTPPNGLDTQYF
TRBJ2-5,medium-sized,TRBV10-3,-,TGTGCCATCAGTGAATACCTAGAGACCCAGTACTTC,CAISEYLETQYF
TRBJ2-3,-,TRBV6-1,TRBD2,TGTGCCAGCAGTGGCCGGGAGGGAGTAGATACGCAGTATTTT,CASSGREGVDTQYF
TRBJ2-6,-,TRBV27,TRBD1,TGTGCCAGCAGTTTAAAAATGGGACAGAGCATCTCTGGGGCCAACGTCCTGACTTTC,CASSLKMGQSISGANVLTF
TRBJ1-5,many,TRBV28,-,TGTGCCAGCACCCCCGGTACGGAAGGTCAGCCCCAGCATTTT,CASTPGTEGQPQHF
TRBJ1-1,-,TRBV10-3,TRBD1,TGTGCCTCCACGAGCCCCGACAGGGGGCGCGTGGCTGAAGCTTTCTTT,CASTSPDRGRVAEAFF
TRBJ2-7,medium-sized,TRBV27,-,TGTGCCAGCCGATGGGCCCAATCCGACGAGCAGTACTTC,CASRWAQSDEQYF
TRBJ2-7,medium-sized,TRBV20-1,-,TGCAGTGCTAGAGATCTGGCAGGGCACCACGAGCAGTACTTC,CSARDLAGHHEQYF
TRBJ2-2,-,TRBV25-1,TRBD2,TGTGCCAGCAGTGGGACTAGCAGGAGGGCCGGGACCGGGGAGCTGTTTTTT,CASSGTSRRAGTGELFF
TRBJ1-3,many,TRBV28,-,TGTGCCAGCAGCCTAGATCCAAAGTCTGGAAACACCATATATTTT,CASSLDPKSGNTIYF
TRBJ2-2,medium-sized,TRBV6-1,TRBD1,TGTGCCAGCAGTGCCCGACAGGGCCGGGAGCTGTTTTTT,CASSARQGRELFF
TRBJ2-3,few,TRBV7-9,-,TGTGCCAGCAGCTTAACCCAGGACGGGCGACTAAGCACAGATACGCAGTATTTT,CASSLTQDGRLSTDTQYF
TRBJ1-1,-,TRBV18,-,TGTGCCAGCTCACCTCCCGGCGCTCCTGGGGGGAAGGCTTTCTTT,CASSPPGAPGGKAFF